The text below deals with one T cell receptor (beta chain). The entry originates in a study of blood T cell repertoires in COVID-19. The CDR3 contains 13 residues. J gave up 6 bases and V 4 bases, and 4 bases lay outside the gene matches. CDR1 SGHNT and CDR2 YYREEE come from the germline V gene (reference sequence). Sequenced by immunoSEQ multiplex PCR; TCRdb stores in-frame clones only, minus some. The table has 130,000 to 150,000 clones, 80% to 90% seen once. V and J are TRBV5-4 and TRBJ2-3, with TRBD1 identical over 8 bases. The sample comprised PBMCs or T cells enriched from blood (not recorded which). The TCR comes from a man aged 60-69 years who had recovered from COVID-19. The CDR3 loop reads CASSKRQGDTQYF. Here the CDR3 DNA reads TGTGCCAGCAGCAAAAGACAGGGGGATACGCAGTATTTT.